These 10 T cell receptor beta chains were sequenced from one sample in a study of cytomegalovirus exposure and HLA in healthy donors. Assay used: immunoSEQ multiplex PCR; TCRdb lists only in-frame clones, some missing. The table shows under 400,000 clones, with nearly 90% occurring only once. The specimen was PBMCs. The receptors come from a young man in good health and CMV-seronegative.

J is TRBJ1-6 and V is TRBV27; 12 positions agree with TRBD1. Trimming removed 6 bases from V and 7 bases from J; junction bases left unmatched: 10. Per germline, CDR1 MNHEY and CDR2 SMNVEV (reference sequence). The CDR3 extends over 17 amino acids. Here the CDR3 DNA reads TGTGCCAGCAGACGATATATCGGGACAGGGGGCAATTCACCCCTCCACTTT. Residues: CASRRYIGTGGNSPLHF.

The V gene is TRBV5-4, the J gene TRBJ2-1; D is perhaps TRBD2 (5 bases). The CDR3 runs 14 residues. Deletions cut 2 bases from V and 4 bases from J, with 10 bases between. CDR1 and CDR2 (germline): SGHNT, YYREEE (reference sequence). CDR3 region: CASSFNGVYNEQFF. In nucleotides, the CDR3 is TGTGCCAGCAGCTTCAACGGGGTTTACAATGAGCAGTTCTTC.

The chain employs TRBV11-2 and TRBJ2-5, with 15 nucleotides matching TRBD2. The V and J ends lost 5 bases and 1 base, in that order; junction bases with no gene match: 5. CDR3 size: 17 residues. Germline lookup yields CDR1 SGHAT and CDR2 FQNNGV. As DNA, the CDR3 is TGTGCCAGCAGCCGGGGACTAGCGGGGGGAACCCAAGAGACCCAGTACTTC. It is translated as CASSRGLAGGTQETQYF.

The rearrangement joins TRBV4-2 to TRBJ2-2, with TRBD2 matching over 11 bases. There are 17 residues in the CDR3. The trim removed 2 bases at V and 1 base at J, leaving 3 bases unmatched. Germline values: CDR1 LGHNA, CDR2 YNFKEQ. CDR3 sequence: CASSQLLAGENTGELFF. CDR3 coding DNA: TGTGCCAGCAGCCAACTACTAGCGGGGGAGAACACCGGGGAGCTGTTTTTT.

The gene calls are TRBV7-9 and TRBJ1-6; D gene unclear. This CDR3 region has 14 residues. CDR1 and CDR2 (germline): SEHNR, FQNEAQ (reference sequence). Trimming cost V 8 bases and J 8 bases, with 16 bases left between them. Here the CDR3 reads CASRRPGNDSPLHF. As DNA, the CDR3 is TGTGCCAGCCGAAGACCCGGGAACGATTCACCCCTCCACTTT. The full variable domain, in which reference TRBV7-9 and TRBJ1-6 provide the parts outside the CDR3, is DTGVSQNPRHKITKRGQNVTFRCDPISEHNRLYWYRQTLGQGPEFLTYFQNEAQLEKSRLLSDRFSAERPKGSFSTLEIQRTEQGDSAMYLCASRRPGNDSPLHFGNGTRLTVT.

This chain connects TRBV6-5 to TRBJ2-7; 12 bases line up with TRBD2. Per germline, CDR1 MNHEY and CDR2 SVGAGI. This CDR3 spans 14 amino acids. The ends lost 6 bases at V and 3 bases at J; junction bases unmatched: 3. The CDR3 nucleotides are TGTGCCAGCAGGCGACTAGCGGGAGACTACGAGCAGTACTTC. Encoded protein: CASRRLAGDYEQYF.

The genes are TRBV4-3 and TRBJ2-2; 7 bases match TRBD2. This CDR3 region has 15 residues. CDR1 and CDR2 from the germline V gene are LGHNA and YSLEER. Trimming took 6 bases from V and 9 from J; bases not matched to a gene: 13. CDR3 bases: TGCGCCAGCAGTCTTACCCAAGCGGGGTGGTGGGAGCTGTTTTTT. This codes for CASSLTQAGWWELFF.

The chain joins TRBV9 to TRBJ2-3; 7 bases fit TRBD1. This CDR3 region has 16 residues. In germline, CDR1 is SGDLS, CDR2 YYNGEE. The J segment lost 6 bases and the V segment lost 0 bases, leaving 10 bases of the junction unmatched. DNA for the CDR3: TGTGCCAGCAGCGTAGGAGAGGGGGCCCCCCTTGATACGCAGTATTTT. Translated, it gives CASSVGEGAPLDTQYF.

Concerning this clone itself: Other nucleotide sequences from this sample produce the same CDR3. The rearrangement links TRBV6-5 to TRBJ1-4; D is ambiguous. The V gene's germline CDR1 is MNHEY and CDR2 SVGAGI. V was cut by 0 bases and J by 8 bases, with 10 bases left in between. This CDR3 region has 14 residues. The CDR3 bases are TGTGCCAGCAGTTACTCTGCAGGAAGGGAAAAACTGTTTTTT. Translation gives CASSYSAGREKLFF.

The chain combines TRBV7-8 with TRBJ2-7; no clear D gene. Trimming stripped 1 base from V and 3 bases from J, with 13 bases between. Germline V gene sequence: CDR1 SGHVS, CDR2 FQNEAQ. The CDR3 has 15 amino acids. CDR3 in amino acids: CASSLGQGYNYEQYF. The CDR3 DNA reads TGTGCCAGCAGCTTAGGACAAGGATACAACTACGAGCAGTACTTC. The variable domain in full, with the rest retrieved from reference TRBV7-8 and TRBJ2-7, is GAGVSQSPRYKVAKRGQDVALRCDPISGHVSLFWYQQALGQGPEFLTYFQNEAQLDKSGLPSDRFFAERPEGSVSTLKIQRTQQEDSAVYLCASSLGQGYNYEQYFGPGTRLTVT.